The sequence of this TCR beta chain was determined in a study of blood T cells in healthy people across ages. Whole-study findings and limits: It was held that diversity estimates obtained from one million T cells represented underestimates.

A second about 6 to 12 cycle PCR used barcoded and J-beta primers. Every sample produced at least 2.5 million CDR3-containing paired-end reads. In TCRdb, the 5' RACE reads were re-called with MiXCR into one record per CDR3 protein. The sample lists about 780,000 distinct CDR3 sequences, approximately 24% occurring once. The length of the CDR3 is 13 residues. Germline V gives CDR1 ENHRY, CDR2 SYGVKD. V was shortened by 6 bases and J by 5 bases, with 13 bases between the two germline ends. Comment on this clonotype: No antigen is known for it.

The same specimen was also included in a second study, on T cells of mothers and their children.

The sample was blood. The genes are TRBV10-3 and TRBJ2-5; TRBD2 is a possible D gene (6 bases). The clonotype comes from a boy between 10 and 17 years old in good health. CDR3 in DNA: TGTGCCATCAGCGAGCCGGGGGTGGAGACCCAGTACTTC. As protein: CAISEPGVETQYF.